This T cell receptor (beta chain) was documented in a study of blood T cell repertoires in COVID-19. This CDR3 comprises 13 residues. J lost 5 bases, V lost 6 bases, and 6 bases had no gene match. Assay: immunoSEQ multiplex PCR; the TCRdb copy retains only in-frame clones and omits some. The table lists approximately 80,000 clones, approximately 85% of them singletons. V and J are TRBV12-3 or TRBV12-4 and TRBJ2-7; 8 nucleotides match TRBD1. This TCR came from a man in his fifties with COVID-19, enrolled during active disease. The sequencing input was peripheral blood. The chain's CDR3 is CASSTGTGNEQYF. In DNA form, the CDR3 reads TGTGCCAGCAGCACCGGGACAGGTAACGAGCAGTACTTC.